Following are 10 T cell receptor beta chains from one sample sequenced in a study of OX40 agonist ivuxolimab in advanced cancers. Profiling relied on immunoSEQ multiplex PCR, and the TCRdb table lists in-frame clones only, not all of them. Among approximately 45,000 clones listed, roughly 88% were seen once. Specimen: CD4+ or CD8+ T cells sorted from blood, collected in a trial of the OX40 agonist ivuxolimab. All receptors derive from an adult with an advanced solid tumor such as melanoma, head and neck, liver or kidney cancer.

As regards this clone: The same CDR3 is also encoded by other DNA sequences in this sample. The V call is TRBV9, the J call TRBJ2-5, with TRBD1 as a possible D gene (5 bases). In germline, CDR1 is SGDLS, CDR2 YYNGEE. CDR3 size: 12 residues. V was shortened by 0 bases and J by 5 bases, with 5 bases between the two germline ends. The CDR3 nucleotides read TGTGCCAGCAGCGTAGGGGGCGAGACCCAGTACTTC. Encoded protein: CASSVGGETQYF.

The chain uses TRBV9 and TRBJ1-1, with 10 bases fitting TRBD1. The CDR3 sequence is 16 residues long. The germline V gene encodes CDR1 SGDLS and CDR2 YYNGEE. J was trimmed by 4 bases and V by 0 bases; bases with no gene match: 6. Written as DNA, the CDR3 is TGTGCCAGCAGCGTAGTTGGACAGGGGGTGGGCACTGAAGCTTTCTTT. The encoded protein is CASSVVGQGVGTEAFF.

The CDR3 reads CASSPRDRMVTTEAFF. The CDR3 DNA reads as TGTGCCAGCAGCCCTCGGGACAGAATGGTGACCACTGAAGCTTTCTTT. V gene TRBV11-2 combines with J gene TRBJ1-1, with TRBD1 matching 7 bases. CDR3 length: 16 amino acids. Germline V gene data show CDR1 as SGHAT and CDR2 as FQNNGV. V lost 5 bases to trimming and J lost 4 bases; unmatched junction nucleotides: 13.

DNA of the CDR3: TGTGCCAGCAGTACGGACAGGGGATATTTCGAAGAGACCCAGTACTTC. This codes for CASSTDRGYFEETQYF. The V and J genes are TRBV6-6 and TRBJ2-5; 9 bases align to TRBD1. V shed 5 bases, J shed 3 bases, and the junction held 10 bases outside the gene matches. The CDR3 is made up of 16 amino acids. Germline V gene lookup returns CDR1 MNHNY and CDR2 SVGAGI (reference sequence).

This clone occurred once. This chain links TRBV5-6 with TRBJ2-1, with D perhaps TRBD2 (5 bases). Germline assignment: CDR1 SGHDT and CDR2 YYEEEE. The CDR3 runs 12 residues. V lost 3 bases and J 4 bases, leaving 5 bases between the germline ends. CDR3 amino acids: CASSSGYNEQFF. The CDR3 DNA reads as TGTGCCAGCAGCTCGGGGTACAATGAGCAGTTCTTC.

The V and J genes are TRBV7-2 and TRBJ2-7, with a weak D call TRBD2 (5 bases). CDR1 and CDR2 (germline): SGHTA, FQGNSA. The CDR3 loop spans 13 amino acids. V shed 3 bases and J shed 2 bases, with 8 bases lying between them. The CDR3 region is CASSFGETYEQYF. The CDR3, as DNA: TGTGCCAGCAGCTTCGGGGAGACCTACGAGCAGTACTTC.

This clone was found once. The gene calls are TRBV29-1 and TRBJ2-7; TRBD1 matches at 11 bases. Trimming cost V 6 bases and J 1 base; bases outside gene matches: 2. The CDR3 runs 13 residues. CDR1 and CDR2 (germline): SQVTM, ANQGSEA. The DNA for the CDR3 is TGCAGCGTGGGACAGGGGGATTCCTACGAGCAGTACTTC. Translated: CSVGQGDSYEQYF.

This chain uses TRBV19 with TRBJ1-5, with TRBD1 matching over 7 bases. This CDR3 is 15 amino acids long. CDR1 LNHDA and CDR2 SQIVND come from the germline V gene (reference sequence). V was clipped by 3 bases and J by 4 bases; unmatched bases: 6. CDR3 in amino acids: CASSMGGQKNQPQHF. The DNA of the CDR3 is TGTGCCAGTAGTATGGGGGGACAGAAGAATCAGCCCCAGCATTTT.

The J gene is TRBJ1-4, the V gene TRBV19; D remains ambiguous. The V gene's germline CDR1 is LNHDA and CDR2 SQIVND (reference sequence). This CDR3 spans 13 amino acids. The V and J ends lost 8 bases and 4 bases respectively, with 11 bases between them. The CDR3 here is CASLQHVNEKLFF. Written as DNA, the CDR3 is TGTGCCAGTCTTCAACACGTTAATGAAAAACTGTTTTTT.

The chain recombines TRBV4-3 with TRBJ1-2; TRBD1 might be the D (5 bases). The CDR3 is made up of 17 amino acids. CDR1 and CDR2 from the germline V gene are LGHNA and YSLEER. V was pared by 0 bases and J by 7 bases, with 21 bases between. The CDR3 nucleotides read TGCGCCAGCAGCCAAGACCGGGACCCAATCGTTTCGGGTGGCTACACCTTC. This encodes CASSQDRDPIVSGGYTF.